The clone carrying this T cell receptor (beta chain) was counted ten times or more. Its antigen is currently unknown. The sample originates from a study of read filtering for tumor transcriptome and immune sequencing. Study results and caveats: Sorted CD138-negative bone marrow cells were not purified T cells.

From about 0.4 ug of RNA, a library with molecular barcoded alpha/delta and beta/gamma adaptors was made. TCRdb passed the reads through MiXCR, listing each CDR3 protein once. The sample records 35,000 to 40,000 distinct CDR3 sequences, about 14% being singletons. V shed 1 base and J 6 bases; nucleotides not matched to a gene: 8. Per germline, CDR1 SGHVS and CDR2 FNYEAQ. The CDR3 runs to 16 residues. Sampling of bone marrow took place during active disease in every patient. The TCR originated in a donor at least 40 years old with multiple myeloma. Sequencing used a population of CD138-negative cells sorted from bone marrow. The chain employs TRBV7-6 and TRBJ2-1; TRBD2 matches at 8 bases. The CDR3 nucleotides read TGTGCCAGCAGCTTAGTTTTCGGGGGGGGCCTCAATGAGCAGTTCTTC. It translates to CASSLVFGGGLNEQFF.